This TCR beta chain was sequenced for a study of cytomegalovirus exposure and HLA in healthy donors. The PCR employed 60 Vbeta primers together with 13 Jbeta primers. As processed by the authors: Some 11 million of the about 80 million unique TCR beta chains counted in a later analysis were shared. The repertoire was sequenced with immunoSEQ multiplex PCR; TCRdb's copy has only in-frame clones and lacks some. The DNA was the basis for D and trimming; V, J and clone size are from that table. The table shows more than 200,000 clones, with about 84% occurring only once. This CDR3 region has 14 residues. Per germline, CDR1 SGHTA and CDR2 FQGNSA. With V trimmed by 5 bases and J by 2 bases, 4 bases remained unmatched. As regards this clone: The antigen is not known.

The study did not record CMV serostatus for this donor. Broader study findings: CMV serostatus was the sole immune exposure data available.

The receptor's source is a human donor in good health. The rearrangement joins TRBV7-2 to TRBJ1-1; 8 bases are shared with TRBD1. Material for sequencing was PBMCs. CDR3 coding DNA: TGTGCCAGCAGCAAGGGACAGGTTAACACTGAAGCTTTCTTT. Its protein is CASSKGQVNTEAFF.